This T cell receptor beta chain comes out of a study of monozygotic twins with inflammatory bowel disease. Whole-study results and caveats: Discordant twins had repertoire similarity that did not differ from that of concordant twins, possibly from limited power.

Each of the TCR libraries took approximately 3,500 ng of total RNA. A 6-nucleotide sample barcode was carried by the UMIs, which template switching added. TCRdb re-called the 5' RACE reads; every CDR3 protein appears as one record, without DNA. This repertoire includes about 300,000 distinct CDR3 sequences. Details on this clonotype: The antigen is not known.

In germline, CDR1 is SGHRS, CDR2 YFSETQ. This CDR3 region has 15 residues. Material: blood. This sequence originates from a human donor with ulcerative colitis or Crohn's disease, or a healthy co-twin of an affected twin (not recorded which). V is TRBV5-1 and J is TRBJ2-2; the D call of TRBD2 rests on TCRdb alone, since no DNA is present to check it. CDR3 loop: CASSSIAANTGELFF.